The clone carrying this TCR beta chain was seen just once. The antigen remains unidentified. The source of the sample is a study of CD8+ T cells in alopecia areata. TCR sequencing used cDNA made by reverse transcription of extracted RNA. Measured with immunoSEQ multiplex PCR; TCRdb has only the in-frame clones, and not every one. The table records 120,000 to 150,000 clones, 47% of them present only once. Study-level results: Normal scalp had lower clonality than lesional scalp, with alopecia totalis/universalis lesions showing this most strongly.

The CDR3 covers 15 residues. V dropped 4 bases and J dropped 15; count of bases not matched to a gene: 11. Looked up from germline, CDR1 is SGHRS and CDR2 is YFSETQ. The specimen was CD4+ T cells sorted from blood. This TCR derives from a human donor with alopecia areata. The rearrangement uses TRBV5-1 and TRBJ2-1; 15 bases agree with TRBD2. CDR3 protein: CASSDLTGLAGGLFF. In nucleotides, the CDR3 is TGCGCCAGCAGCGATCTAACAGGACTAGCGGGAGGGCTGTTCTTC.